The 7 T cell receptor beta chains presented below share a single source sample, sequenced in a study of identical twins. TCRdb independently ran MiXCR on the 5' RACE reads; one entry per CDR3 protein. The profile covers under 350,000 distinct CDR3 sequences, with roughly 10% appearing a single time and approximately 6.6% taken by the ten largest. The data also belong to a second study, concerning yellow fever vaccine responses in identical twins.

What was sequenced was CD8+ T cells sorted from blood. The receptor set was obtained from a woman aged 18-29 years in good health.

This clonotype occurred many times. CDR3: CASSLAGGPGAYEQYF. The CDR3 DNA is TGTGCCAGCAGTTTAGCGGGAGGGCCCGGAGCTTACGAGCAGTACTTC. V usage is TRBV28 and J usage is TRBJ2-7; 9 nucleotides line up with TRBD2. CDR1 and CDR2 from the germline V gene are MDHEN and SYDVKM. After removal of 2 bases from V and 4 bases from J, the junction contained 9 bases not matched to a gene. The CDR3 loop spans 16 amino acids. Together with reference TRBV28 and TRBJ2-7, the CDR3 gives the full variable domain: DVKVTQSSRYLVKRTGEKVFLECVQDMDHENMFWYRQDPGLGLRLIYFSYDVKMKEKGDIPEGYSVSREKKERFSLILESASTNQTSMYLCASSLAGGPGAYEQYFGPGTRLTVT.

This clonotype occurred a few times. The V gene is TRBV7-2, the J gene TRBJ2-3; tentatively, D is TRBD1 or TRBD2 (5 bases each). CDR3 length: 16 amino acids. Germline V gives CDR1 SGHTA, CDR2 FQGNSA. V gave up 5 bases and J gave up 2 bases, with 17 bases separating them. The CDR3 loop reads CASSPQRGAITDTQYF. CDR3 DNA sequence: TGTGCCAGCAGCCCGCAAAGAGGGGCAATCACAGATACGCAGTATTTT.

Many counts were recorded for this clonotype. The J gene is TRBJ2-4, the V gene TRBV20-1; D could derive from TRBD1 or TRBD2 (6 bases each). The V and J ends lost 0 bases and 6 bases respectively, with 18 bases between them. CDR1 is DFQATT and CDR2 is SNEGSKA in the germline V gene (reference sequence). This CDR3 has 16 amino acids. The CDR3 coding sequence is TGCAGTGCTAGAGATCTTCGTGGGGGGCGCGTAAACATTCAGTACTTC. Translation gives CSARDLRGGRVNIQYF.

This clonotype was counted ten times or more. The chain employs TRBV4-2 and TRBJ2-7; D is ambiguous. Germline CDR1 reads LGHNA; CDR2 reads YNFKEQ. The V and J ends lost 0 bases and 2 bases respectively, with 8 bases between them. The CDR3 has 14 residues. This CDR3 reads CASSQEISAYEQYF. CDR3 DNA: TGTGCCAGCAGCCAAGAAATAAGCGCCTACGAGCAGTACTTC.

V usage is TRBV10-3 and J usage is TRBJ1-1; D possibly corresponds to TRBD1 (5 bases). The V gene's germline CDR1 is ENHRY and CDR2 SYGVKD. There are 15 residues in the CDR3. Trimming pared 4 bases from V and 0 bases from J, leaving 12 bases between. The CDR3 here is CAISVGGGMNTEAFF. CDR3 bases: TGTGCCATCAGTGTTGGGGGTGGAATGAACACTGAAGCTTTCTTT.

The sample holds a few counts of this clonotype. The chain is built from TRBV6-5 and TRBJ2-2, with 12 bases that match TRBD2. J lost 7 bases, V lost 2 bases, and 8 bases had no gene match. CDR3 length: 17 amino acids. Germline assignment: CDR1 MNHEY and CDR2 SVGAGI. In DNA form, the CDR3 reads TGTGCCAGCAGTTACGTCCTAGCGGGGGGGCCTCTCGGGGAGCTGTTTTTT. Translated: CASSYVLAGGPLGELFF.

This chain links TRBV7-9 with TRBJ2-2, with D tentatively TRBD1 (6 bases). CDR1 is SEHNR, CDR2 FQNEAQ, per germline (reference sequence). This CDR3 spans 15 amino acids. Trimming cost V 1 base and J 3 bases, with 9 bases left between them. CDR3 sequence: CASSLVQGDTGELFF. The CDR3 DNA sequence: TGTGCCAGCAGCTTAGTACAGGGAGACACCGGGGAGCTGTTTTTT.